These T cell receptor beta chains were read from a single sample in a study of blood T cell repertoires in COVID-19. Sequencing used immunoSEQ multiplex PCR; TCRdb keeps in-frame clones, though not all of them. This table holds roughly 200,000 clones, approximately 91% found once. The specimen sequenced was peripheral blood. The receptors were sampled from a man between 18 and 29 years old with active or convalescent COVID-19. Both conserved end residues are part of each CDR3. The D gene is left open where the match is weak. Clone sizes are given selectively: once, few, many, or a class where the clone is expanded.

>-|TRBV11-2|TRBJ1-4|TRBD1
TGTGCCAGCAGCCCGCGTACAGGGGAAAATGAAAAACTGTTTTTT
CASSPRTGENEKLFF
>-|TRBV7-8|TRBJ2-5|-
TGTGCCAGCAGCCCCCGACTAGTTCCTGGGGAGACCCAGTACTTC
CASSPRLVPGETQYF
>-|TRBV6-5|TRBJ2-1|TRBD2
TGTGCCAGCAGTCGTGCGGGGGACTCCTACAATGAGCAGTTCTTC
CASSRAGDSYNEQFF
>once|TRBV6-9|TRBJ2-2|-
TGTGCCAGCAGTACTAACACCGGGGAGCTGTTTTTT
CASSTNTGELFF
>-|TRBV2|TRBJ1-2|TRBD1
TGTGCCAGCAGTGAGGGACAGGGAGGTAACTATGGCTACACCTTC
CASSEGQGGNYGYTF
>-|TRBV25-1|TRBJ2-7|TRBD1
TGTGCCAGCAGTGGGGACAGTTTTACCTACGAGCAGTACTTC
CASSGDSFTYEQYF
>-|TRBV5-6|TRBJ2-7|-
TGTGCCAGCAGCTTGGCCGGGAGTAAGTACGAGCAGTACTTC
CASSLAGSKYEQYF
>-|TRBV19|TRBJ1-3|TRBD1
TGTGCCAGCCTGGACAGGGCAAACGACCTTGGAAACACCATATATTTT
CASLDRANDLGNTIYF
>-|TRBV19|TRBJ2-3|-
TGTGCCAGTAGTATAGCCCTTAGAGAGGTCGATACGCAGTATTTT
CASSIALREVDTQYF
>-|TRBV6-1|TRBJ2-5|-
TGTGCCAGCAGTGATTTCATCGGGGATGGCGAGACCCAGTACTTC
CASSDFIGDGETQYF
>-|TRBV18|TRBJ2-4|-
TGTGCCAGCCCCCGGTCTGCGGGCGCCAAAAACATTCAGTACTTC
CASPRSAGAKNIQYF
>-|TRBV3-1/TRBV3-2|TRBJ2-1|TRBD2
TGTGCCAGCAGCCAAGATTGGGTAGCGGGAGTTTCTTACAATGAGCAGTTCTTC
CASSQDWVAGVSYNEQFF
>-|TRBV2|TRBJ1-1|-
TGTGCCACCCAAGGGGTGATCACTGAAGCTTTCTTT
CATQGVITEAFF
>-|TRBV20-1|TRBJ1-2|-
TGCAGTGCATTAAGACCAGGCGGCTACACCTTC
CSALRPGGYTF
>-|TRBV19|TRBJ1-6|-
TGTGCCAGTAGTCCTTCTAAGACAGTAGCCAACCTCCACTTT
CASSPSKTVANLHF
>-|TRBV30|TRBJ2-5|-
TGTGCCTGGGGAGGGGCGGGGGAGACCCAGTACTTC
CAWGGAGETQYF
>-|TRBV2|TRBJ1-4|-
TGTGCCAGCAACTCACAGGGTTATACAACTAATGAAAAACTGTTTTTT
CASNSQGYTTNEKLFF
>-|TRBV2|TRBJ1-5|TRBD1
TGTGCCAGCAGAGGACAGGGAGAGGGTCAGCCCCAGCATTTT
CASRGQGEGQPQHF
>-|TRBV5-1|TRBJ1-2|-
TGCGCCAGCAGCCAAGATAACAGGGAAGGCTACACCTTC
CASSQDNREGYTF
>-|TRBV6-6|TRBJ2-7|TRBD1
TGTGCCAGCAGCCAACCCGGGACAGGACTTTACGAGCAGTACTTC
CASSQPGTGLYEQYF
>few|TRBV7-9|TRBJ1-4|-
TGTGCCAGCAGCCAAGCGGCGGCGGGTGAAAAACTGTTTTTT
CASSQAAAGEKLFF
>-|TRBV28|TRBJ2-5|TRBD2
TGTGCCAGCAGTTTAGGGGGAGCGGGGGGGCAAGAGACCCAGTACTTC
CASSLGGAGGQETQYF
>-|TRBV6-5|TRBJ1-5|-
TGTGCCAGCAGTTTACATGGGGAGCGACAGCCCCAGCATTTT
CASSLHGERQPQHF
>-|TRBV6-5|TRBJ2-3|-
TGTGCCAGCAGTTACGGCTCCAGCGGTACGCAGTATTTT
CASSYGSSGTQYF
>-|TRBV28|TRBJ1-5|-
TGTGCCAGCAGTAGCGTCATGCCCCAGCATTTT
CASSSVMPQHF
>few|TRBV2|TRBJ2-7|TRBD2
TGTGCCAGCAGTGAACAGGCTAGCGGGGGGACCGAGCAGTACTTC
CASSEQASGGTEQYF
>few|TRBV30|TRBJ1-1|-
TGTGCCTGGAGTGCGGCGGGGTTTCTTGAAGCTTTCTTT
CAWSAAGFLEAFF
>-|TRBV7-9|TRBJ2-1|-
TGTGCCAGCAGCTTAGCACTTACGAACAATGAGCAGTTCTTC
CASSLALTNNEQFF
>-|TRBV28|TRBJ1-2|-
TGTGCCAGCAGTGGTGACGAGGGAGGACATGGCTACACCTTC
CASSGDEGGHGYTF
>-|TRBV19|TRBJ2-1|-
TGTGCCAGTAGTATAACGGGGGAGTACAATGAGCAGTTCTTC
CASSITGEYNEQFF
>-|TRBV5-6|TRBJ1-6|-
TGTGCCAGCAGCTTGTCAGGGCTACATAATTCACCCCTCCACTTT
CASSLSGLHNSPLHF
>-|TRBV6-5|TRBJ2-7|TRBD2
TGTGCCAGCAGGCAACTAGCGGGAAAATACGAGCAGTACTTC
CASRQLAGKYEQYF
>-|TRBV21-1|TRBJ1-2|-
TGTGCCAGCAGCAAAGGGCAGAACTATGGCTACACCTTC
CASSKGQNYGYTF
>-|TRBV2|TRBJ1-3|-
TGTGCCAGCAGTGCCGCCAGCGGCTCTGGAAACACCATATATTTT
CASSAASGSGNTIYF
>-|TRBV12-3/TRBV12-4|TRBJ2-3|TRBD2
TGTGCCAGCAGAGCCGGGAGGGCGGATACGCAGTATTTT
CASRAGRADTQYF
>-|TRBV6-1|TRBJ2-5|-
TGTGCCAGCAGTGATGCGGGGCCCCAAGAGACCCAGTACTTC
CASSDAGPQETQYF
>once|TRBV7-2|TRBJ2-7|TRBD2
TGTGCCAGCAGCACCTTAGCGGGAGTCGACGAGCAGTACTTC
CASSTLAGVDEQYF
>once|TRBV7-9|TRBJ1-4|TRBD1
TGTGCCAGCAGCGAATACAACAGGGGGCGGAATGAAAAACTGTTTTTT
CASSEYNRGRNEKLFF
>once|TRBV6-5|TRBJ1-1|-
TGTGCCAGCATCTCCGGTATAGACACTGAAGCTTTCTTT
CASISGIDTEAFF
>-|TRBV12-5|TRBJ1-1|TRBD1
TGTGCTAGTGGTTTGGTAGGGGGCGCGAACACTGAAGCTTTCTTT
CASGLVGGANTEAFF
>-|TRBV6-6|TRBJ2-7|-
TGTGCCAGCACCAGTTCCTACGAGCAGTACTTC
CASTSSYEQYF
>-|TRBV9|TRBJ1-2|TRBD1
TGTGCCAGCAGCGATGGGACAGGGTCCACCTATGGCTACACCTTC
CASSDGTGSTYGYTF
>-|TRBV19|TRBJ1-5|TRBD1
TGTGCCAGTTCCGAGGTCAGACAGGGAACTCAGCCCCAGCATTTT
CASSEVRQGTQPQHF